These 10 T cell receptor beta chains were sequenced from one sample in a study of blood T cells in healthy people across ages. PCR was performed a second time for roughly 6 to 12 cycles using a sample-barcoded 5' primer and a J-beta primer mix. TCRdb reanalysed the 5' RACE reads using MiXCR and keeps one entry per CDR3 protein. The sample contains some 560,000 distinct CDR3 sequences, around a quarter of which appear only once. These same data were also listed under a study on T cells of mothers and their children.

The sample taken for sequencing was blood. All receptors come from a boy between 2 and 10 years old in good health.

This CDR3 reads CASSLGASNEKLFF. DNA of the CDR3: TGCGCCAGCAGCTTGGGGGCATCTAATGAAAAACTGTTTTTT. The chain links TRBV5-1 to TRBJ1-4; D not resolved. CDR1 is SGHRS, CDR2 YFSETQ, per germline. The CDR3 runs 14 residues. V lost 0 bases and J lost 3, with 6 bases in between.

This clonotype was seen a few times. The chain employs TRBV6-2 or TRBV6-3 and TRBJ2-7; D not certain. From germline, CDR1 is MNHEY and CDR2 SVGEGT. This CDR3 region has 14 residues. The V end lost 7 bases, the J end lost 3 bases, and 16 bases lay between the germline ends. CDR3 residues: CASKPGTSYYEQYF. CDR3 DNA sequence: TGTGCCAGCAAGCCCGGCACTTCCTACTACGAGCAGTACTTC.

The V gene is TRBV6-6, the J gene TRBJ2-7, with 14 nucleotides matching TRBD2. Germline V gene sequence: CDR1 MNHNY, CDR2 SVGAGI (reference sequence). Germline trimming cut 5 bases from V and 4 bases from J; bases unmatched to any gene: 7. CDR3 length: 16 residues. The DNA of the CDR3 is TGTGCCAGCAGTCGACTAGCGGGAGGGACCGGGTACGAGCAGTACTTC. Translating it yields CASSRLAGGTGYEQYF.

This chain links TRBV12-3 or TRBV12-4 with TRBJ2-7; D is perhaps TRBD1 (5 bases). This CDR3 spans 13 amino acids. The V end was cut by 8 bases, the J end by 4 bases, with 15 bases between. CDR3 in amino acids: CASSSGKVYEQYF. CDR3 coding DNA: TGTGCCAGCTCCTCAGGGAAGGTGTACGAGCAGTACTTC.

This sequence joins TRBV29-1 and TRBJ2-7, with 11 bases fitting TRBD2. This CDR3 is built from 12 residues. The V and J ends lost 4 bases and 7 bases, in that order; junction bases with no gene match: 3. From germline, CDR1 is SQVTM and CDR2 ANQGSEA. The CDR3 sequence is CSVGLAGNEQYF. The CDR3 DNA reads TGCAGCGTTGGACTAGCGGGAAATGAGCAGTACTTC.

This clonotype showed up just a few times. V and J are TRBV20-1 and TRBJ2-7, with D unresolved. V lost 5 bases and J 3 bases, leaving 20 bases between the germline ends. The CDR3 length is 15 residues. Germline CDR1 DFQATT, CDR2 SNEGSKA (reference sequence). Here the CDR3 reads CSASPRDPPFYEQYF. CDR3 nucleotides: TGCAGTGCTTCTCCGAGAGATCCTCCCTTCTACGAGCAGTACTTC.

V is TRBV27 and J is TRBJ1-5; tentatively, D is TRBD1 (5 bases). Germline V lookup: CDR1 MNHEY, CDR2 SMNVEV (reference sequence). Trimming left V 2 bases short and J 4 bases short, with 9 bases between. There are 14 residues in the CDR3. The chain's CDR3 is CASSLGWGNQPQHF. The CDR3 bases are TGTGCCAGCAGTTTAGGGTGGGGGAATCAGCCCCAGCATTTT.

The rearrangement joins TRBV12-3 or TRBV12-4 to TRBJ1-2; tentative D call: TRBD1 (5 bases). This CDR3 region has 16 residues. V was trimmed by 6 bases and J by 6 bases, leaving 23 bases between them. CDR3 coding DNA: TGTGCCAGCAGCCGGGACCCACGTCTTCTTATGGATGGCTACACCTTC. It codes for CASSRDPRLLMDGYTF.

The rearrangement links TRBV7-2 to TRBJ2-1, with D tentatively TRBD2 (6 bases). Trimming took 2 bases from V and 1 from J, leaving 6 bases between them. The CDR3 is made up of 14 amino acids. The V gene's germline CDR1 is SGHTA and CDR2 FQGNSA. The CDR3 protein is CASSLLASYNEQFF. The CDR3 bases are TGTGCCAGCAGCTTACTAGCGTCCTACAATGAGCAGTTCTTC. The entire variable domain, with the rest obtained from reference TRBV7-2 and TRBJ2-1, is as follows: GAGVSQSPSNKVTEKGKDVELRCDPISGHTALYWYRQSLGQGLEFLIYFQGNSAPDKSGLPSDRFSAERTGGSVSTLTIQRTQQEDSAVYLCASSLLASYNEQFFGPGTRLTVL.

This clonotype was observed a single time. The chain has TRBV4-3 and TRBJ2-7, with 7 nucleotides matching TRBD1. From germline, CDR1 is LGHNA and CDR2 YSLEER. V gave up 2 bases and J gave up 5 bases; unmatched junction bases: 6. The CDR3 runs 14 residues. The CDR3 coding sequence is TGCGCCAGCAGCCAATACAGGGGCGTCCACGAGCAGTACTTC. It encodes CASSQYRGVHEQYF.